This T cell receptor beta chain was sequenced for a study of blood T cells in healthy people across ages. Alongside a J-beta primer mix, a sample-barcoded 5' primer served in a second PCR lasting about 7 to 11 cycles. TCRdb ran MiXCR on the 5' RACE reads and lists one entry per CDR3 protein. The data contain about 1.4 million distinct CDR3 sequences, 45% to 70% of them singletons. The CDR3 has 16 residues. V was shortened by 0 bases and J by 4 bases, with 14 bases between the two germline ends. Germline loops: CDR1 LGHDT, CDR2 YNNKEL (reference sequence). The gene calls are TRBV3-1 and TRBJ2-3, with D possibly TRBD2 on 6 matching bases. This clonotype was sampled from a young man in good health. The specimen sequenced was blood. CDR3 sequence (DNA): TGTGCCAGCAGCCAAGATTTCGGAGGGCCGTCAGATACGCAGTATTTT. Its protein is CASSQDFGGPSDTQYF.